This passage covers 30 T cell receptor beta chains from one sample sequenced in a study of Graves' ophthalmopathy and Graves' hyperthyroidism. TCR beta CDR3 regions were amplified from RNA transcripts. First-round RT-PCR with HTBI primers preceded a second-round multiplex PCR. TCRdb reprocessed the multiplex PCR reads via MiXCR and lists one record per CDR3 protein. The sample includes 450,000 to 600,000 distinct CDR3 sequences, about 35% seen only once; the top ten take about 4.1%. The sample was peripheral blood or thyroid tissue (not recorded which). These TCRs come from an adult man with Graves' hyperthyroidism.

CDR3 coding DNA: TGCAGTGCTAGGCGGGAGGGCGCTGAGCAGTTCTTT. This translates into CSARREGAEQFF. The chain uses TRBV20-1 and TRBJ1-1, with D unresolved. Trimming shortened V by 3 bases and J by 14 bases, and 19 bases separated the two germline ends. The CDR3 has 12 residues. In germline, CDR1 is DFQATT, CDR2 SNEGSKA (reference sequence).

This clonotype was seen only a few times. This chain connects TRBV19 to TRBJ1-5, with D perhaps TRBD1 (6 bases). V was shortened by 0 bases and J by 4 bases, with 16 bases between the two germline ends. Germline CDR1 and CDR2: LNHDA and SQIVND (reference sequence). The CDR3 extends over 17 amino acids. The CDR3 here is CASSIDRTDSLNQPQHF. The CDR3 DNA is TGTGCCAGTAGTATAGACCGGACGGACAGCCTAAATCAGCCCCAGCATTTT. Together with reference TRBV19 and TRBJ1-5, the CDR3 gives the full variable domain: DGGITQSPKYLFRKEGQNVTLSCEQNLNHDAMYWYRQDPGQGLRLIYYSQIVNDFQKGDIAEGYSVSREKKESFPLTVTSAQKNPTAFYLCASSIDRTDSLNQPQHFGDGTRLSIL.

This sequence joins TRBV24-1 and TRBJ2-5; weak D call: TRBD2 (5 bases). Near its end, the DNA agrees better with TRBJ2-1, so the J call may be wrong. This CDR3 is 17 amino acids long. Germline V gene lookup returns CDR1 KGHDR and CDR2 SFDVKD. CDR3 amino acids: CATSDLSALESGGEQFF. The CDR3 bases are TGTGCCACCAGTGATTTGTCAGCCCTCGAATCCGGCGGGGAGCAGTTCTTC.

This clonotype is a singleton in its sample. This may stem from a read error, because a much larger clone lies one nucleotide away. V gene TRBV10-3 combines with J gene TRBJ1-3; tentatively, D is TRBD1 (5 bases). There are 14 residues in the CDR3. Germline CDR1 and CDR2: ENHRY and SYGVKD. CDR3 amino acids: CATSEGLAGNTIYF. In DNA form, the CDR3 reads TGTGCCACCAGTGAGGGGCTCGCTGGAAACACCATATATTTT.

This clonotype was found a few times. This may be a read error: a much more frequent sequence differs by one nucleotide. The CDR3 coding sequence is TGTGCCAGCAGCGTTGCAGACATGAACACTGAAGCTTTCTTT. Its protein product is CASSVADMNTEAFF. The V and J genes are TRBV9 and TRBJ1-1, with no clear D. Germline CDR1 SGDLS, CDR2 YYNGEE. The ends were cut back, 2 bases at V and 0 bases at J, with 8 bases in the middle. The CDR3 loop spans 14 amino acids.

The CDR3 is CASSPLGTGNNQPQHF. The CDR3 DNA follows: TGTGCCAGCAGCCCCCTGGGGACAGGGAACAATCAGCCCCAGCATTTT. The J gene is TRBJ1-5, the V gene TRBV14; TRBD1 agrees at 9 bases. The trim removed 4 bases at V and 3 bases at J, leaving 7 bases unmatched. This CDR3 is 16 amino acids long. Per germline, CDR1 SGHDN and CDR2 FVKESK.

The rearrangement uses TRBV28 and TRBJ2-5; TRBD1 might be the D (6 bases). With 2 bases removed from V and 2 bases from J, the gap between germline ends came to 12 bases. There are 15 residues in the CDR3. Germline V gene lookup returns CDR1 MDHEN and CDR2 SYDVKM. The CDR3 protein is CASSLLADRQETQYF. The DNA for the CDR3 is TGTGCCAGCAGTTTACTTGCAGACAGGCAAGAGACCCAGTACTTC.

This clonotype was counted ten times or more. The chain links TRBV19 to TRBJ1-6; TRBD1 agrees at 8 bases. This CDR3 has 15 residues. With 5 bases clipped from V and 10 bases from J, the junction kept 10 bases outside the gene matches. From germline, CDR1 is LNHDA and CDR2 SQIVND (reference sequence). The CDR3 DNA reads TGTGCCAGTAGTGGGCGGACAGGGCTGGGCTCACCCCTCCACTTT. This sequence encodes CASSGRTGLGSPLHF.

The CDR3 bases are TGTGCCAGCAGTTACTCTCCGAGGCCAGATCAGCCCCAGCATTTT. Residues: CASSYSPRPDQPQHF. The rearrangement joins TRBV7-9 to TRBJ1-5; D remains ambiguous. Germline V gene sequence: CDR1 SEHNR, CDR2 FQNEAQ (reference sequence). V was clipped by 6 bases and J by 5 bases, with 17 bases between them. The CDR3 is 15 amino acids. The full variable domain, its missing parts supplied by reference TRBV7-9 and TRBJ1-5, is DTGVSQNPRHKITKRGQNVTFRCDPISEHNRLYWYRQTLGQGPEFLTYFQNEAQLEKSRLLSDRFSAERPKGSFSTLEIQRTEQGDSAMYLCASSYSPRPDQPQHFGDGTRLSIL.

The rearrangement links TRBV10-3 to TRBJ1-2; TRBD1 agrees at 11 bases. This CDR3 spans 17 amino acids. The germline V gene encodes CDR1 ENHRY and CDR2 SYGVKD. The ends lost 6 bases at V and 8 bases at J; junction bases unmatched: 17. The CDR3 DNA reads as TGTGCCATCAGCGCCTCTTCAGGACAGGGGGCAACCGGGGGCTACACCTTC. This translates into CAISASSGQGATGGYTF.

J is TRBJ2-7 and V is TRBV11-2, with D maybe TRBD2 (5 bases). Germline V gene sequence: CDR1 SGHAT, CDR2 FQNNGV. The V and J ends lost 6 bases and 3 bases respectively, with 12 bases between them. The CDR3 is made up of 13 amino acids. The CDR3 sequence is CASSARGGYEQYF. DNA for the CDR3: TGTGCCAGCAGTGCTAGAGGAGGCTACGAGCAGTACTTC.

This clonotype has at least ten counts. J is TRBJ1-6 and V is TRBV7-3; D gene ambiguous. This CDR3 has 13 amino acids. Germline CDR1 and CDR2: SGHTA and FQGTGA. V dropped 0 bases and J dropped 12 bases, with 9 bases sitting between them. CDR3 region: CASSLTPVGPLHF. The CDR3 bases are TGTGCCAGCAGCTTAACCCCGGTGGGACCCCTCCACTTT.

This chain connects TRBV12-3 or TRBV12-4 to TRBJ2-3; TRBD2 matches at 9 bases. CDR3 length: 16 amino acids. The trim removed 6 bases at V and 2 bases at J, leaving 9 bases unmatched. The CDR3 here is CASRRIAGAPTDTQYF. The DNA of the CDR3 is TGTGCCAGCAGGAGGATAGCGGGAGCACCCACAGATACGCAGTATTTT.

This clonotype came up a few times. This CDR3 reads CASSYLGPPVNTEAFF. The CDR3 coding sequence is TGTGCCAGCAGTTACTTAGGACCCCCAGTAAACACTGAAGCTTTCTTT. The genes are TRBV6-5 and TRBJ1-1; unclear D gene. The CDR3 contains 16 residues. Germline CDR1 and CDR2: MNHEY and SVGAGI. V gave up 1 base and J gave up 2 bases, with 14 bases separating them.

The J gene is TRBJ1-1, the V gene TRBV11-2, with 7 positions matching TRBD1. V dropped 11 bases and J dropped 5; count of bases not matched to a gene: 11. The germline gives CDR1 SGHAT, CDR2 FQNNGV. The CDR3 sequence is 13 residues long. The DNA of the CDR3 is TGTGCCGTTTCGGAGGGGGCAAGGACTGAAGCTTTCTTT. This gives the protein CAVSEGARTEAFF. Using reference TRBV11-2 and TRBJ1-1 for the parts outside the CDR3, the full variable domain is EAGVAQSPRYKIIEKRQSVAFWCNPISGHATLYWYQQILGQGPKLLIQFQNNGVVDDSQLPKDRFSAERLKGVDSTLKIQPAKLEDSAVYLCAVSEGARTEAFFGQGTRLTVV.

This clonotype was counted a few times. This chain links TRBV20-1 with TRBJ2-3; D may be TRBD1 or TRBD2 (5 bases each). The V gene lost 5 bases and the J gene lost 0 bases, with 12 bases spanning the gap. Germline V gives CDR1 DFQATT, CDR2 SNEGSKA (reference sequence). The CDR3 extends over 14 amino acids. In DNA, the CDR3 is TGCAGTGCTGGACCGGGACGGAGCACAGATACGCAGTATTTT. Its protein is CSAGPGRSTDTQYF.

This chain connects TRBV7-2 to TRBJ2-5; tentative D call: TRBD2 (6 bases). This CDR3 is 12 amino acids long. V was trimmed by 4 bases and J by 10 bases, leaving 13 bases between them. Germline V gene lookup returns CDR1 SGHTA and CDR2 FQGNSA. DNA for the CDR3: TGTGCCAGCAGCTACGGGGGTGCCGGCCAGTACTTC. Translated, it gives CASSYGGAGQYF.

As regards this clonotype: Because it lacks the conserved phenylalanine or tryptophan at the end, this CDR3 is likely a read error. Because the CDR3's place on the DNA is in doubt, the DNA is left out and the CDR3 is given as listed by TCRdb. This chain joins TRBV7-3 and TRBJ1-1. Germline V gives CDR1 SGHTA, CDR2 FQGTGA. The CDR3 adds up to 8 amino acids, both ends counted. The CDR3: CASSTASL.

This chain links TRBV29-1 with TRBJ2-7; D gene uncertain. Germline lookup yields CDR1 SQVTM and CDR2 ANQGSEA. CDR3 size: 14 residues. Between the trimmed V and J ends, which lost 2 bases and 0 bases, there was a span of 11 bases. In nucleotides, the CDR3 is TGCAGCGTTGAAAGAGGATTGAGCTCCTACGAGCAGTACTTC. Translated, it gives CSVERGLSSYEQYF.

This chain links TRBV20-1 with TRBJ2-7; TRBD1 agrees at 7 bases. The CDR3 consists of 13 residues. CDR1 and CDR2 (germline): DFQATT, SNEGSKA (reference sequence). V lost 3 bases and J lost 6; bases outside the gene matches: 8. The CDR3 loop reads CSARADRVLEQYF. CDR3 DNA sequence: TGCAGTGCTAGGGCCGACAGGGTCCTCGAGCAGTACTTC.

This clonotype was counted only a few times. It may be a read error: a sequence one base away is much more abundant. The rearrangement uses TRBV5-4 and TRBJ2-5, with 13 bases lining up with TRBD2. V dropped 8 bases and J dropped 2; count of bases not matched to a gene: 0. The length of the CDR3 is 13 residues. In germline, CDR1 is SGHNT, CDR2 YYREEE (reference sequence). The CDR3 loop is CARGLAGQETQYF. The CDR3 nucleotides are TGTGCCAGGGGACTAGCGGGGCAAGAGACCCAGTACTTC.

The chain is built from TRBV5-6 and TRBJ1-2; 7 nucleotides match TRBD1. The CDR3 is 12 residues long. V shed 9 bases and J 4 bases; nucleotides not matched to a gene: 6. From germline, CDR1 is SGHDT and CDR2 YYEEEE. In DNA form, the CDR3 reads TGTGCCACTAAACAGGGGCTCTATGGCTACACCTTC. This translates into CATKQGLYGYTF.

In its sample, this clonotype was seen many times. CDR3 amino acids: CASSIGGPTGNTIYF. CDR3 nucleotide sequence: TGTGCCAGTAGTATAGGGGGGCCGACAGGAAACACCATATATTTT. The rearrangement joins TRBV19 to TRBJ1-3, with D perhaps matching TRBD1 (6 bases). Germline values: CDR1 LNHDA, CDR2 SQIVND (reference sequence). CDR3 length: 15 amino acids. The V gene lost 1 base and the J gene lost 4 bases, with 11 bases spanning the gap.

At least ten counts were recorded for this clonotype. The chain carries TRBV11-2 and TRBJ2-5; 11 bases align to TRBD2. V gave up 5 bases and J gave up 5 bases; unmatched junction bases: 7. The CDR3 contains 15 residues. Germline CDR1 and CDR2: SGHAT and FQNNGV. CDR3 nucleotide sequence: TGTGCCAGCAGCCGTCAACTAGCGGGAGAGGAGACCCAGTACTTC. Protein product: CASSRQLAGEETQYF. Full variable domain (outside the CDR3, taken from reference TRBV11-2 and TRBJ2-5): EAGVAQSPRYKIIEKRQSVAFWCNPISGHATLYWYQQILGQGPKLLIQFQNNGVVDDSQLPKDRFSAERLKGVDSTLKIQPAKLEDSAVYLCASSRQLAGEETQYFGPGTRLLVL.

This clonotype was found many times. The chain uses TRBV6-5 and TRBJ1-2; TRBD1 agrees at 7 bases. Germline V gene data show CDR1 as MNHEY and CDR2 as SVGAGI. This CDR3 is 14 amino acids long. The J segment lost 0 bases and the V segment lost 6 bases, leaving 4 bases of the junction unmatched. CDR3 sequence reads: CASRRDRTNYGYTF. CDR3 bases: TGTGCCAGCAGACGGGACAGAACTAACTATGGCTACACCTTC.

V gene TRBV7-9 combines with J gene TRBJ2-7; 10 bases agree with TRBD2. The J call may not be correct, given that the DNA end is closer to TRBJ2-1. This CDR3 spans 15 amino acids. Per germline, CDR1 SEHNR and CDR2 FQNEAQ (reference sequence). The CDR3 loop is CASSSLAGPSGEQFF. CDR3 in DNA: TGTGCCAGCAGCTCACTAGCGGGGCCATCCGGTGAGCAGTTCTTC.

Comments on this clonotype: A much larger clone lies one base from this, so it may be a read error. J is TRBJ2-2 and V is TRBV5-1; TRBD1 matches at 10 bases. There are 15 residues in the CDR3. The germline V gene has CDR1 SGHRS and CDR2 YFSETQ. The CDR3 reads CDSSSPGQGSGELFF. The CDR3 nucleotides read TGTGACAGCAGCAGCCCGGGACAGGGGTCCGGGGAGCTGTTTTTT.

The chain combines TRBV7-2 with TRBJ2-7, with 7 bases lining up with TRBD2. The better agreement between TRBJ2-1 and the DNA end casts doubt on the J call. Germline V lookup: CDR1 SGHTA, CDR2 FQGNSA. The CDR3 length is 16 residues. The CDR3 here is CASSLGGGGGLYEQFF. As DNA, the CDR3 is TGTGCCAGCAGCTTAGGAGGCGGGGGAGGGTTGTATGAGCAGTTCTTC.

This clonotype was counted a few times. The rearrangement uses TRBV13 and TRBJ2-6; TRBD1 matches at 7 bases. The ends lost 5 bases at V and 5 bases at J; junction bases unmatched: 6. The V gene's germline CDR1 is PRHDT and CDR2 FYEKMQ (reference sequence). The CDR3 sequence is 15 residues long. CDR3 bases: TGTGCCAGCAGCCAACAGGGGTTGAGGGCCAACGTCCTGACTTTC. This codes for CASSQQGLRANVLTF.

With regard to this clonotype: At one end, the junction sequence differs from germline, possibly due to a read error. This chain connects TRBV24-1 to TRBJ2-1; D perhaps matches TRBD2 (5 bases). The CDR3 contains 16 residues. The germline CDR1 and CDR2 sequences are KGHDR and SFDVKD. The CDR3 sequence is CATSDWTPNSHNEQFF. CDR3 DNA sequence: TGTGCCACCAGTGACTGGACTCCCAACTCCCACAATGAGCAGTTCTTC.